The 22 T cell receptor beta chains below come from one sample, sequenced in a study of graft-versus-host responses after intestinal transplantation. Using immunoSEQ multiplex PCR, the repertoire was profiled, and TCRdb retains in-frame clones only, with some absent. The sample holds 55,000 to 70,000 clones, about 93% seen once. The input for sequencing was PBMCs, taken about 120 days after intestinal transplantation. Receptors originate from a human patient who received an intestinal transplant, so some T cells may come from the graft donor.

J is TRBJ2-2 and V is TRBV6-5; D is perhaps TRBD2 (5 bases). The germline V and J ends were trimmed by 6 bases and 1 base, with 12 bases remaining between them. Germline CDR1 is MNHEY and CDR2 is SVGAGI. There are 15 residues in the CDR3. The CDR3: CASSNGLLNTGELFF. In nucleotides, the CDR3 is TGTGCCAGCAGCAACGGACTTCTGAACACCGGGGAGCTGTTTTTT.

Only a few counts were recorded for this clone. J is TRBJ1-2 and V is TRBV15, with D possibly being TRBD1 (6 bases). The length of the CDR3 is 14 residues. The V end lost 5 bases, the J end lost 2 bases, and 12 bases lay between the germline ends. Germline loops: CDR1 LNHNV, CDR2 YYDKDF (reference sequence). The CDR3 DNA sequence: TGTGCCACCAGCCCACAGGGTGGCAACTATGGCTACACCTTC. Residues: CATSPQGGNYGYTF. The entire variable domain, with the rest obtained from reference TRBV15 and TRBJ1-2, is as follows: DAMVIQNPRYQVTQFGKPVTLSCSQTLNHNVMYWYQQKSSQAPKLLFHYYDKDFNNEADTPDNFQSRRPNTSFCFLDIRSPGLGDTAMYLCATSPQGGNYGYTFGSGTRLTVV.

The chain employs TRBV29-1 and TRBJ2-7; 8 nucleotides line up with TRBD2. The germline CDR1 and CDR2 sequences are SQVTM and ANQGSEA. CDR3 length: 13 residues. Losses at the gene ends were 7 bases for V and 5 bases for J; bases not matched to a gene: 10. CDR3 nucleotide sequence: TGCAGCGCCAAAGCGGGAGTGGGCAACGAGCAGTACTTC. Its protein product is CSAKAGVGNEQYF.

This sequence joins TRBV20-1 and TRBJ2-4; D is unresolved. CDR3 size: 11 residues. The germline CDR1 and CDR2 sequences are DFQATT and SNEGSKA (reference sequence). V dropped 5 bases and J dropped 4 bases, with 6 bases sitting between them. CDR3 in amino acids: CSAVTKNIQYF. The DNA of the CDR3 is TGCAGTGCTGTGACTAAAAACATTCAGTACTTC.

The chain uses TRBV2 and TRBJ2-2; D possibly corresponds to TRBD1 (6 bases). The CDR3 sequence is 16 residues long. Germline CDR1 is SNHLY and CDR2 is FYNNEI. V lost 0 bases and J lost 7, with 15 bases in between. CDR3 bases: TGTGCCAGCAGTGAAGCTCTTGGGGGCTCGGACGGGGAGCTGTTTTTT. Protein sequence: CASSEALGGSDGELFF.

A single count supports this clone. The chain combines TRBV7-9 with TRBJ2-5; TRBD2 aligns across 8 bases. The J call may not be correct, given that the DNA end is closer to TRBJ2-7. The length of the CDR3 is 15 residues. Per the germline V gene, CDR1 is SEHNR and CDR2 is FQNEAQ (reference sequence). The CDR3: CASSPRKAGAYEQYF. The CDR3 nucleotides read TGTGCCAGCAGCCCCAGGAAAGCGGGAGCCTACGAGCAGTACTTC.

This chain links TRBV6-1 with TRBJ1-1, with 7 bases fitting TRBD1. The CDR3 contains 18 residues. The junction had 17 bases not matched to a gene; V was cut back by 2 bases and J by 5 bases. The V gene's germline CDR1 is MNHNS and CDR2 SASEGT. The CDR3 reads CASSEPTGRFLWGTEAFF. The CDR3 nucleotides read TGTGCCAGCAGTGAACCGACAGGGAGGTTCCTTTGGGGAACTGAAGCTTTCTTT.

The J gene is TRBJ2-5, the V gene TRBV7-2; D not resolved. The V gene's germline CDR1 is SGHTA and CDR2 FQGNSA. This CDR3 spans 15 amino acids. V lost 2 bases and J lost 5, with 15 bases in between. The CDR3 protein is CASSLISAVSETQYF. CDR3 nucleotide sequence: TGTGCCAGCAGCTTAATATCTGCGGTCTCGGAGACCCAGTACTTC.

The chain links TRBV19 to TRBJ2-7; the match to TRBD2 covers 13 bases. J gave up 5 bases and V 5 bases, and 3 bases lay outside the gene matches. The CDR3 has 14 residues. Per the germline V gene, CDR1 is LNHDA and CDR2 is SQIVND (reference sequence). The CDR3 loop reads CASSGLAGVDEQYF. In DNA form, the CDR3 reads TGTGCCAGTAGTGGACTAGCGGGGGTTGACGAGCAGTACTTC.

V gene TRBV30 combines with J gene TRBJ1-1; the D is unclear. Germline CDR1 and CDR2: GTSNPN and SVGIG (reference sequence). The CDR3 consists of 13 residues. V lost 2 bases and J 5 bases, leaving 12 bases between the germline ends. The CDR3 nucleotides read TGTGCCTGGAGTCCTACCTCCGGGACTGAAGCTTTCTTT. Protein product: CAWSPTSGTEAFF.

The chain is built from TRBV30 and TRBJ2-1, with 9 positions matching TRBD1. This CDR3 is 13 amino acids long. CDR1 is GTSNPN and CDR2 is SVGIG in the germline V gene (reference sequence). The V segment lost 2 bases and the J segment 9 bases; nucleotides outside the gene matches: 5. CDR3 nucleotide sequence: TGTGCCTGGAGTCCGGGGACAGGGAGTGAGCAGTTCTTC. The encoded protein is CAWSPGTGSEQFF.

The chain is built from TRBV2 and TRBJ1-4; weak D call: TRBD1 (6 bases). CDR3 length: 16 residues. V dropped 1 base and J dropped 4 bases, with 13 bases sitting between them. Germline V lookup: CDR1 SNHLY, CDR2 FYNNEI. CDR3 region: CASSEEGGAGNEKLFF. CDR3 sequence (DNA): TGTGCCAGCAGTGAAGAGGGGGGGGCAGGTAATGAAAAACTGTTTTTT.

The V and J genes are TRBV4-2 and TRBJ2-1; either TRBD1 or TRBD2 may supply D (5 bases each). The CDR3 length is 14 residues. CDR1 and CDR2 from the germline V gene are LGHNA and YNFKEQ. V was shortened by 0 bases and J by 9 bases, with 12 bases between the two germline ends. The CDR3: CASSQDSRESEQFF. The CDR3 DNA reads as TGTGCCAGCAGCCAAGATAGCAGGGAGAGTGAGCAGTTCTTC.

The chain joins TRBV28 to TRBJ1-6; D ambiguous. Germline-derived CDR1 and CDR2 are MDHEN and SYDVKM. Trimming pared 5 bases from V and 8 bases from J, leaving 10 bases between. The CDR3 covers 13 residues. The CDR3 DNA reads TGTGCCAGCAGTCCATACCCTGATTCACCCCTCCACTTT. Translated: CASSPYPDSPLHF.

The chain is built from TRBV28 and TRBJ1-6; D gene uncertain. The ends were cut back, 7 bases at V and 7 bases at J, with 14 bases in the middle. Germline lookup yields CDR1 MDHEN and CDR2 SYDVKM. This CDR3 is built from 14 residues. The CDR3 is CASTLGQFNSPLHF. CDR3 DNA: TGTGCCAGCACCCTGGGTCAGTTCAATTCACCCCTCCACTTT.

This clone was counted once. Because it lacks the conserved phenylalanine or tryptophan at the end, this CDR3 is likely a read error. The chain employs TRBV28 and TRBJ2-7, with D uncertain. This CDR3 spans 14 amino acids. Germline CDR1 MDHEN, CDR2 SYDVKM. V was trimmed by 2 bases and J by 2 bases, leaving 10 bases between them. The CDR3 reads CASSLRWDPYEQYL. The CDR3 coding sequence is TGTGCCAGCAGTTTACGATGGGATCCCTACGAGCAGTACCTC.

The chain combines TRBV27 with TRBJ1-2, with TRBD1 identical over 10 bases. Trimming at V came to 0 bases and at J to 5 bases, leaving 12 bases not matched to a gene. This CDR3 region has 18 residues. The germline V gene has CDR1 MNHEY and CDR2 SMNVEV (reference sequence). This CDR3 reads CASSLSGTGVIAGYGYTF. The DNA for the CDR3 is TGTGCCAGCAGTTTATCAGGGACAGGGGTAATTGCGGGATATGGCTACACCTTC.

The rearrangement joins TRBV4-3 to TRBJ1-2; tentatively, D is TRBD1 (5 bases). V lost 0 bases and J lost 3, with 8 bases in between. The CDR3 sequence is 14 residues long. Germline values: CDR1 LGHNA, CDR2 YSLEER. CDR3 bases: TGCGCCAGCAGCCAAGAATGGGGCGACTATGGCTACACCTTC. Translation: CASSQEWGDYGYTF.

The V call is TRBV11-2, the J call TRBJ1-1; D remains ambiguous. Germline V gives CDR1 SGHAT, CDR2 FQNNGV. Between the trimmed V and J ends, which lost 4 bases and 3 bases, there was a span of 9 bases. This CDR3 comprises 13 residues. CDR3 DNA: TGTGCCAGCAGCTCCCTATGGTACACTGAAGCTTTCTTT. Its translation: CASSSLWYTEAFF.

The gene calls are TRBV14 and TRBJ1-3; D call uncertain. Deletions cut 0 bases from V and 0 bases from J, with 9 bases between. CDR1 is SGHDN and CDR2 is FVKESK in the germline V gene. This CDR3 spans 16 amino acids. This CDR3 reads CASSQDPSFSGNTIYF. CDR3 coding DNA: TGTGCCAGCAGCCAAGATCCGAGTTTCTCTGGAAACACCATATATTTT.

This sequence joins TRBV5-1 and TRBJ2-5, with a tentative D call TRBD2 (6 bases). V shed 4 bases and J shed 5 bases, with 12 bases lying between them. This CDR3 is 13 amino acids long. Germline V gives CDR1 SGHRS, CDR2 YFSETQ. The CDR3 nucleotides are TGCGCCAGCAGCCCGGGACTGCAGGAGACCCAGTACTTC. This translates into CASSPGLQETQYF.

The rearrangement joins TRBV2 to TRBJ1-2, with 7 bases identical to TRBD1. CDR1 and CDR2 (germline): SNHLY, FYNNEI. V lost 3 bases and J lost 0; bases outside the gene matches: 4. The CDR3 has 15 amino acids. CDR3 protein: CASSDPGQPNYGYTF. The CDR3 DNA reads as TGTGCCAGCAGTGACCCGGGACAGCCTAACTATGGCTACACCTTC.